These T cell receptor beta chains were read from a single sample in a study of shared clonotypes between healthy human individuals. Libraries were prepared by immunoSEQ multiplex PCR; TCRdb keeps only in-frame clonotypes and omits some of them. The sample yields roughly 850,000 clones, about 96% seen once. Material: naive CD8+ T cells sorted from blood. All receptors come from a man aged 25 to 45 in good health. Each CDR3 is given with its conserved first and last residue. A D gene is named only where the DNA matches it firmly. The size entry is marked missing in some rows and otherwise reads once, few, many or a size class.

.,16,TRBV7-6,.,TRBJ2-7,TGTGCCAGCAGCTTAGGAGGGGAGGTGGTTCTGGGCGAGCAGTACTTC,CASSLGGEVVLGEQYF
.,15,TRBV11-3,.,TRBJ2-1,TGTGCCAGCAGTGTGGACTACTCTCCCTACAATGAGCAGTTCTTC,CASSVDYSPYNEQFF
TRBD2,15,TRBV27,.,TRBJ2-2,TGTGCCAGCAGTTTACTAGCGGGAGCGTACGGGGAGCTGTTTTTT,CASSLLAGAYGELFF
TRBD2,16,TRBV27,.,TRBJ2-2,TGTGCCAGCAGGATGACTAGCGGATCGAACACCGGGGAGCTGTTTTTT,CASRMTSGSNTGELFF
.,16,TRBV6-1,.,TRBJ2-1,TGTGCCAGCAGTGGGATCACGAGGCAGGGTTACAATGAGCAGTTCTTC,CASSGITRQGYNEQFF
.,17,TRBV15,once,TRBJ2-1,TGTGCCACCAGCAGAGAGGCTAGCTTGCCAAACTACAATGAGCAGTTCTTC,CATSREASLPNYNEQFF
TRBD1,16,TRBV9,.,TRBJ2-3,TGTGCCAGCAGCGCGGAGGGACAGGGGTCCCTCAATACGCAGTATTTT,CASSAEGQGSLNTQYF
TRBD2,16,TRBV19,.,TRBJ2-1,TGTGCCAGTAGTATAGGAACGGGAGGGACCTACAATGAGCAGTTCTTC,CASSIGTGGTYNEQFF
.,14,TRBV28,once,TRBJ2-2,TGTGCCAGCAGTTTCTCGGGTAACACCGGGGAGCTGTTTTTT,CASSFSGNTGELFF
TRBD1,14,TRBV6-1,.,TRBJ1-1,TGTGCCAGCAGTGTCGACAGGGAGGACACTGAAGCTTTCTTT,CASSVDREDTEAFF
.,15,TRBV10-1,.,TRBJ2-3,TGCGCCAGCAGTGAGGGACTACCTAGCACAGATACGCAGTATTTT,CASSEGLPSTDTQYF
.,13,TRBV11-3,.,TRBJ2-3,TGTGCCAGCAGCCGGGACCGAGCAGATACGCAGTATTTT,CASSRDRADTQYF
.,14,TRBV7-3,.,TRBJ2-3,TGTGCCAGCAGCAGGAGCGGGAGCACAGATACGCAGTATTTT,CASSRSGSTDTQYF
.,12,TRBV9,.,TRBJ2-3,TGTGCCAGCAGCCTAGAATCAGATACGCAGTATTTT,CASSLESDTQYF
.,13,TRBV6-6,.,TRBJ2-7,TGTGCCAGCACCGAGACAGAGCCGGGAGAGCAGTACTTC,CASTETEPGEQYF
TRBD2,15,TRBV5-4,.,TRBJ2-7,TGTGCCAGCAGCTTGCTCCTAGCGGGGAGCGACGAGCAGTACTTC,CASSLLLAGSDEQYF
.,18,TRBV4-1,.,TRBJ1-5,TGCGCCAGCAGCCAAGATTTTTTTGGGGGCTCGGGCAATCAGCCCCAGCATTTT,CASSQDFFGGSGNQPQHF
.,12,TRBV7-6,once,TRBJ2-7,TGTGCCAGCAGCTTAGTCGGGCCCGAGCAGTACTTC,CASSLVGPEQYF
.,16,TRBV13,.,TRBJ2-3,TGTGCCAGCAGCTTGAGAACTAGCCTTTCTCCAGATACGCAGTATTTT,CASSLRTSLSPDTQYF
.,14,TRBV6-5,.,TRBJ2-3,TGTGCCAGCAGTTACCGGGCCTTCACAGATACGCAGTATTTT,CASSYRAFTDTQYF
.,14,TRBV7-9,.,TRBJ2-7,TGTGCCAGCAGCCCGAGGGGGGGTACCTACGAGCAGTACTTC,CASSPRGGTYEQYF
.,15,TRBV27,.,TRBJ2-1,TGTGCCAGCAGTTCCGGACTAAGCTCCTACAATGAGCAGTTCTTC,CASSSGLSSYNEQFF
TRBD2,15,TRBV6-4,.,TRBJ2-1,TGTGCCAGCAGCCTCGGGCCTAGCGGCTTCAATGAGCAGTTCTTC,CASSLGPSGFNEQFF
TRBD2,19,TRBV9,.,TRBJ2-3,TGTGCCAGCAGCGTAGGGGGACTAGCGGGACCTCACCCCCGAGATACGCAGTATTTT,CASSVGGLAGPHPRDTQYF
.,16,TRBV21-1,once,TRBJ1-1,TGTGCCACAGACGGGAGGGATCGGTTTAACGGCACTGAAGCTTTCTTT,CATDGRDRFNGTEAFF
.,12,TRBV10-2,once,TRBJ1-4,TGCGCCAGCAGCGGGGGACCGACAAGGCTGTTTTTT,CASSGGPTRLFF
.,13,TRBV15,once,TRBJ2-7,TGTGCCACCAGCACAGGGACTTACTACGAGCAGTACTTC,CATSTGTYYEQYF
.,13,TRBV7-3,.,TRBJ2-1,TGTGCCAGCAGCTTAAATGCAGGGAATGAGCAGTTCTTC,CASSLNAGNEQFF
TRBD1,17,TRBV15,.,TRBJ1-5,TGTGCCACCAGCAGACTGGACAGGGTGACGAGCAATCAGCCCCAGCATTTT,CATSRLDRVTSNQPQHF
.,15,TRBV11-2,.,TRBJ2-2,TGTGCCAGCAGCTTAGGTTCTGGAGCCACCGGGGAGCTGTTTTTT,CASSLGSGATGELFF
.,15,TRBV7-9,.,TRBJ1-2,TGTGCCAGCAGCTTAGGGGATGGGGGGCTCTATGGCTACACCTTC,CASSLGDGGLYGYTF
.,14,TRBV6-1,.,TRBJ2-1,TGTGCCAGCACCGGGCACCGACCCTACAATGAGCAGTTCTTC,CASTGHRPYNEQFF
.,18,TRBV4-2,.,TRBJ2-3,TGTGCCAGCAGCCAAGTTACTACAGGGTTAGGGTTTGAAGATACGCAGTATTTT,CASSQVTTGLGFEDTQYF
.,13,TRBV14,.,TRBJ1-2,TGTGCCAGCAGCCCGTCAGAGAACTATGGCTACACCTTC,CASSPSENYGYTF
.,13,TRBV10-3,.,TRBJ2-7,TGTGCCATCAGTGCCGACGGAGCCTACGAGCAGTACTTC,CAISADGAYEQYF
.,13,TRBV15,.,TRBJ1-5,TGTGCCACCAGCAGAGAACAGGGCCAGCCCCAGCATTTT,CATSREQGQPQHF
TRBD1,15,TRBV7-2,.,TRBJ2-7,TGTGCCAGCAGCCTAGGAACAGGGGTCGGCTACGAGCAGTACTTC,CASSLGTGVGYEQYF
TRBD1,15,TRBV7-2,.,TRBJ2-1,TGTGCCAGCAGCGATACAGGGGGCGGGTACAATGAGCAGTTCTTC,CASSDTGGGYNEQFF
.,9,TRBV9,.,TRBJ1-1,TGTGCCAGCAGCGTTAGACAGGTCTTT,CASSVRQVF